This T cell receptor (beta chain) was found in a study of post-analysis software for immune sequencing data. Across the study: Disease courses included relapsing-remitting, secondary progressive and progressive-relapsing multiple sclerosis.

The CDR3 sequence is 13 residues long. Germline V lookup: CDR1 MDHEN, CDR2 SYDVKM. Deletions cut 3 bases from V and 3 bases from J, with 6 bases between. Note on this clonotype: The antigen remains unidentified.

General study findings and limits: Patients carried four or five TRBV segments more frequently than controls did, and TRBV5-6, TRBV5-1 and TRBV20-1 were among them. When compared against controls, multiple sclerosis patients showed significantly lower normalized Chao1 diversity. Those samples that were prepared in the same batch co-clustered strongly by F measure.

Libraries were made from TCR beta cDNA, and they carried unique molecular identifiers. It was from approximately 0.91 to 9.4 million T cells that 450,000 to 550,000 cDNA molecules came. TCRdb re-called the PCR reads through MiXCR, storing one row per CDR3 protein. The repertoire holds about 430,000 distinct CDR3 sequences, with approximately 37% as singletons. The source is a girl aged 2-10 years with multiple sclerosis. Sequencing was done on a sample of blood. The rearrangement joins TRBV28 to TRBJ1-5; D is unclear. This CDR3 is CASSLGFNQPQHF. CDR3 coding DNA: TGTGCCAGCAGTTTGGGGTTCAATCAGCCCCAGCATTTT.